Only a few counts were recorded for the clone carrying this T cell receptor beta chain. This record belongs to a study of cytomegalovirus exposure and HLA in healthy donors. The assay was immunoSEQ multiplex PCR, and TCRdb's table has in-frame clones only and misses some. The table has approximately 170,000 clones, more than 70% seen once. The CDR3 totals 14 residues. Per germline, CDR1 SGHTA and CDR2 FQGNSA. The V end lost 1 base, the J end lost 2 bases, and 9 bases lay between the germline ends. The rearrangement links TRBV7-2 to TRBJ2-7; D gene uncertain. The sequenced sample consisted of PBMCs. The receptor comes from a man aged 25 to 40 in good health and CMV-seropositive. This CDR3 reads CASSLDTRTYEQYF. As DNA, the CDR3 is TGTGCCAGCAGCTTAGATACGCGTACCTACGAGCAGTACTTC.